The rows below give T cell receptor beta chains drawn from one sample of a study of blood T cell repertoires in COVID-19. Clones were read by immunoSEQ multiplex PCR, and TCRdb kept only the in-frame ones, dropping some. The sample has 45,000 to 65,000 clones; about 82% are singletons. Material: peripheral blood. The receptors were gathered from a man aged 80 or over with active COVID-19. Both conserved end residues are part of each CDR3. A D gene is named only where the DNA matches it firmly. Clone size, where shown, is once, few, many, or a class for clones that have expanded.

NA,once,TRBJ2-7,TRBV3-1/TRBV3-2,TGTGCCAGCAGCCAAGGAGCACCGTCAGGACTCCCATCCTACGAGCAGTACTTC,CASSQGAPSGLPSYEQYF
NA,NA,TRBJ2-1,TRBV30,TGTGCCTGGAGTCTCGTTCGGGAGCCCTCCTACAATGAGCAGTTCTTC,CAWSLVREPSYNEQFF
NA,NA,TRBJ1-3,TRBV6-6,TGTGCCAGCAGTCCCGCGGGGGTGCTATCTGGAAACACCATATATTTT,CASSPAGVLSGNTIYF
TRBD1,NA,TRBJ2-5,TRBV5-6,TGTGCCAGCAGCTTTCGGAAGGGACAGCAAGAGACCCAGTACTTC,CASSFRKGQQETQYF
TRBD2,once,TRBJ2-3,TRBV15,TGTGCCACCAGCAGACTGCAGCTGGGAGGGACAGATACGCAGTATTTT,CATSRLQLGGTDTQYF
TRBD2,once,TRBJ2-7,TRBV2,TGTGCCAGCACCACGGCGGGAGGGTACGAGCAGTACTTC,CASTTAGGYEQYF
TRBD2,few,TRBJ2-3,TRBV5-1,TGCGCCAGCAGCACGGGACTAGCGGTTAGCACAGATACGCAGTATTTT,CASSTGLAVSTDTQYF
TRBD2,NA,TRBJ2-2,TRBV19,TGTGCCAGTACTCCCTGGGCTAGCGGGAGGAACACCGGGGAGCTGTTTTTT,CASTPWASGRNTGELFF
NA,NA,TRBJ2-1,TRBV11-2,TGTGCCAGCAGCTTAGATCACTTGACCTACAATGAGCAGTTCTTC,CASSLDHLTYNEQFF
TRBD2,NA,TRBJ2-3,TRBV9,TGTGCCAGCAGCCCAACTAGCGGATCAGATACGCAGTATTTT,CASSPTSGSDTQYF
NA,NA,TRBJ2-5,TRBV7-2,TGTGCCAGCAGTGGGGGGGGGCAGATCCAAGAGACCCAGTACTTC,CASSGGGQIQETQYF
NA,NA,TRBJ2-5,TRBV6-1,TGTGCCAGCAGTGAAGGGAGGGGGCCGGGCCAAGAGACCCAGTACTTC,CASSEGRGPGQETQYF
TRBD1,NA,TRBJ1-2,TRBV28,TGTGCCAGCAGTTCCTCCTCGGGACAGAACTATGGCTACACCTTC,CASSSSSGQNYGYTF
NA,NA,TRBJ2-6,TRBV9,TGTGCCAGCAGCGTTCGGGGGGCTGCCAACGTCCTGACTTTC,CASSVRGAANVLTF
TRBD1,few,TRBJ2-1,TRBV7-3,TGTGCCAGCAGCTCGGGGACAGGGGGCTTTTTGAATGAGCAGTTCTTC,CASSSGTGGFLNEQFF
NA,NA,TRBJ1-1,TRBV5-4,TGTGCCAGCAGTCCAGGGTACGGGGGTGAAGCTTTCTTT,CASSPGYGGEAFF
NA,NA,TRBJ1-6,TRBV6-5,TGTGCCAGCAGACCCACAGGGTGGAATTCACCCCTCCACTTT,CASRPTGWNSPLHF
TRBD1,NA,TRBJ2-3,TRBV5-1,TGCGCCAGCAGCTTGGCCCAGACAGGGTTATTGGATACGCAGTATTTT,CASSLAQTGLLDTQYF
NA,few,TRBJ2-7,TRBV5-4,TGTGCCAGCAGCCCCGACGCGGCCTACGAGCAGTACTTC,CASSPDAAYEQYF
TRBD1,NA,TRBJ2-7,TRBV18,TGTGCCAGCTCACAACAGGGGGCAGGAGAGCAGTACTTC,CASSQQGAGEQYF
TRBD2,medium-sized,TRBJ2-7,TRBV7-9,TGTGCCAGCTGCCCGTCGGGGGGATCCTACGAGCAGTACTTC,CASCPSGGSYEQYF
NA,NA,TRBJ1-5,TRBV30,TGTGCCTGGAGTGTCCCCAGGGATAGCAATCAGCCCCAGCATTTT,CAWSVPRDSNQPQHF